The next 7 T cell receptor beta chains were all read from a single sample in a study of neurological immune-mediated disorders. Time point given: longitudinal time-point 1 (baseline). In TCRdb, the 5' RACE reads were re-called with MiXCR into one record per CDR3 protein. The data contain tens of thousands of distinct CDR3 sequences, roughly 15% of them singletons. Specimen: PBMCs. Source of these receptors: a female donor with HTLV-1-associated myelopathy (HAM/TSP).

This clonotype was counted at least ten times. CDR3 sequence reads: CSALRATGAPKSIETQYF. CDR3 nucleotides: TGCAGTGCTCTTAGGGCTACAGGGGCGCCAAAGTCGATAGAGACCCAGTACTTC. The chain joins TRBV20-1 to TRBJ2-5; 7 bases agree with TRBD1. Unmatched junction bases numbered 22, after V lost 5 bases and J lost 4 bases. CDR3 size: 18 residues. Germline V lookup: CDR1 DFQATT, CDR2 SNEGSKA (reference sequence).

This clonotype occurred many times. The rearrangement uses TRBV4-1 and TRBJ2-3; 10 bases match TRBD1. The CDR3 loop spans 16 amino acids. The V gene's germline CDR1 is MGHRA and CDR2 YSYEKL. Trimming took 3 bases from V and 6 from J; bases not matched to a gene: 9. The CDR3 DNA reads TGCGCCAGCAGCCACCGGGGACAGGGGCTATCGGATACGCAGTATTTT. Its protein product is CASSHRGQGLSDTQYF.

This clonotype has ten or more counts. The rearrangement uses TRBV7-9 and TRBJ1-1; maybe TRBD1 (6 bases). Germline V gene lookup returns CDR1 SEHNR and CDR2 FQNEAQ (reference sequence). Between the trimmed V and J ends, which lost 5 bases and 5 bases, there was a span of 18 bases. The CDR3 runs 15 residues. The CDR3 sequence: CASSPARGSGTEAFF. The DNA for the CDR3 is TGTGCCAGCAGCCCCGCCAGGGGCTCGGGAACTGAAGCTTTCTTT.

This clonotype is judged medium-sized (0.01 to 0.1%). The chain recombines TRBV20-1 with TRBJ2-5; D uncertain. This CDR3 contains 11 residues. The V and J ends lost 6 bases and 7 bases respectively, with 12 bases between them. Germline V gene data show CDR1 as DFQATT and CDR2 as SNEGSKA (reference sequence). The CDR3: CSAPEMGTQYF. The CDR3 DNA is TGCAGTGCGCCGGAGATGGGGACCCAGTACTTC.

This sequence joins TRBV12-3 or TRBV12-4 and TRBJ1-2, with D unclear. This CDR3 has 15 residues. The V end lost 6 bases, the J end lost 8 bases, and 22 bases lay between the germline ends. CDR3 nucleotide sequence: TGTGCCAGCAGGCCAATTCCGGGCCCTTTCGACGGCTACACCTTC. It yields the protein CASRPIPGPFDGYTF.

This clonotype was counted many times. J is TRBJ2-3 and V is TRBV10-3, with TRBD1 matching over 8 bases. Unmatched junction bases numbered 4, after V lost 2 bases and J lost 0 bases. CDR1 and CDR2 from the germline V gene are ENHRY and SYGVKD. CDR3 size: 16 residues. The CDR3 reads CAISEVGTGSTDTQYF. The CDR3 coding sequence is TGTGCCATCAGTGAGGTTGGGACAGGAAGCACAGATACGCAGTATTTT.

Many counts were recorded for this clonotype. CDR3 region: CASSPRDSRSSGANVLTF. CDR3 nucleotides: TGTGCCAGCAGCCCTAGGGACAGCCGAAGCTCTGGGGCCAACGTCCTGACTTTC. V gene TRBV7-3 combines with J gene TRBJ2-6, with TRBD1 matching over 7 bases. This CDR3 is built from 18 residues. V gave up 5 bases and J gave up 0 bases; unmatched junction bases: 10. Germline lookup yields CDR1 SGHTA and CDR2 FQGTGA. Variable domain in full (rest from reference TRBV7-3 and TRBJ2-6): GAGVSQTPSNKVTEKGKYVELRCDPISGHTALYWYRQSLGQGPEFLIYFQGTGAADDSGLPNDRFFAVRPEGSVSTLKIQRTERGDSAVYLCASSPRDSRSSGANVLTFGAGSRLTVL.